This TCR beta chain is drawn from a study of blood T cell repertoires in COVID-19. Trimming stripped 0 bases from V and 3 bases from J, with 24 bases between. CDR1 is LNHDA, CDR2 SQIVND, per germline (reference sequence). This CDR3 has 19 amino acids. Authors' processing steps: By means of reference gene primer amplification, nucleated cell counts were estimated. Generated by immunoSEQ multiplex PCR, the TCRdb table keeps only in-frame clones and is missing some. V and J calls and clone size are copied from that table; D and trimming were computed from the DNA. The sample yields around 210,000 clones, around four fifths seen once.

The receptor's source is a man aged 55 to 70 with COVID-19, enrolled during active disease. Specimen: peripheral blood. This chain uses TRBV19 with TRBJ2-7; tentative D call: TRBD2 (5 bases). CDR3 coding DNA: TGTGCCAGTAGTATAGATCTATTAAGCGGTGAAGGACGCCTCTACGAGCAGTACTTC. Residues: CASSIDLLSGEGRLYEQYF.